Below, 10 T cell receptor beta chains from the same sample are listed, as sequenced in a study of T cell repertoires in cytomegalovirus infection. MiXCR, applied by TCRdb to the reads, yields one record per CDR3 protein. The sample has about 700,000 distinct CDR3 sequences; around a third are singletons. The antigens for these receptors are not known. The sequenced sample was cultured PBMCs, obtained from culture after CMV antigen stimulation. The receptors derive from a human donor in good health (CMV status not recorded). Some clones in this sample may be carry-over from other donors' samples.

This chain connects TRBV6-5 to TRBJ2-7; tentatively, D is TRBD2 (6 bases). V lost 4 bases and J 11 bases, leaving 21 bases between the germline ends. This CDR3 has 14 residues. From germline, CDR1 is MNHEY and CDR2 SVGAGI. The CDR3 DNA sequence: TGTGCCAGCAGTTCTCCGGGACTCCATAGTCGGGAGTACTTC. Its protein product is CASSSPGLHSREYF.

This rearrangement joins TRBV5-4 to TRBJ2-1, with 10 bases lining up with TRBD2. The CDR3 runs 14 residues. Germline V gene lookup returns CDR1 SGHNT and CDR2 YYREEE (reference sequence). V shed 0 bases and J 10 bases; nucleotides not matched to a gene: 4. The CDR3 region is CASSLEILAGEQFF. The CDR3 DNA sequence: TGTGCCAGCAGCTTGGAAATACTAGCGGGGGAGCAGTTCTTC.

The chain couples TRBV27 to TRBJ2-1, with TRBD2 identical over 7 bases. With 3 bases clipped from V and 10 bases from J, the junction kept 3 bases outside the gene matches. The V gene's germline CDR1 is MNHEY and CDR2 SMNVEV (reference sequence). This CDR3 spans 12 amino acids. This CDR3 reads CASSLIGGEQFF. DNA of the CDR3: TGTGCCAGCAGTTTGATCGGGGGGGAGCAGTTCTTC.

This chain joins TRBV30 and TRBJ1-2; no clear D. Germline V gene data show CDR1 as GTSNPN and CDR2 as SVGIG (reference sequence). The CDR3 is 11 amino acids. Trimming removed 2 bases from V and 5 bases from J, with 6 bases in between. The CDR3 nucleotides read TGTGCCTGGAGTACCACGTATGGCTACACCTTC. Its translation: CAWSTTYGYTF.

This clonotype was detected only a few times. This chain connects TRBV6-5 to TRBJ1-2; tentatively, D is TRBD1 (5 bases). The CDR3 is 15 amino acids. Between the trimmed V and J ends, which lost 0 bases and 6 bases, there was a span of 14 bases. Germline V CDR1 and CDR2: MNHEY, SVGAGI. CDR3 in amino acids: CASSYSADGRDGYTF. The DNA of the CDR3 is TGTGCCAGCAGTTACTCGGCGGACGGCAGGGATGGCTACACCTTC.

This clonotype was seen a few times. This chain uses TRBV20-1 with TRBJ1-1, with unresolved D. Trimming left V 0 bases short and J 7 bases short, with 12 bases between. Germline lookup yields CDR1 DFQATT and CDR2 SNEGSKA (reference sequence). This CDR3 comprises 13 residues. DNA for the CDR3: TGCAGTGCTAGAGAGGTTCCGGGGTATGAAGCTTTCTTT. Its protein is CSAREVPGYEAFF.

This clonotype was seen once. This rearrangement joins TRBV28 to TRBJ2-6, with 9 bases matching TRBD2. CDR1 MDHEN and CDR2 SYDVKM come from the germline V gene. J gave up 3 bases and V 7 bases, and 13 bases lay outside the gene matches. This CDR3 comprises 18 residues. Here the CDR3 reads CASTKYRLAGIGANVLTF. In DNA form, the CDR3 reads TGTGCCAGCACCAAATATAGGCTAGCGGGAATTGGGGCCAACGTCCTGACTTTC.

The DNA of the CDR3 is TGTGCCAGCAGCTCCAAAGAGGGGAGGGCCCGCAATGAGCAGTTCTTC. It codes for CASSSKEGRARNEQFF. The V gene is TRBV7-2, the J gene TRBJ2-1; 7 bases align to TRBD2. V lost 4 bases and J lost 6; bases outside the gene matches: 12. CDR3 length: 16 residues. The germline CDR1 and CDR2 sequences are SGHTA and FQGNSA.

The chain employs TRBV20-1 and TRBJ2-1; no clear D. Trimming left V 1 base short and J 8 bases short, with 12 bases between. The germline gives CDR1 DFQATT, CDR2 SNEGSKA (reference sequence). The CDR3 has 13 amino acids. In nucleotides, the CDR3 is TGCAGTGCTAGAGCCCCTTTTAGGGATGAGCAGTTCTTC. Its translation: CSARAPFRDEQFF.

This clonotype was seen a few times. CDR3 region: CASSPGRRDYEKLFF. The CDR3 region has the DNA TGTGCCAGCAGCCCGGGACGTAGGGATTATGAAAAACTGTTTTTT. V is TRBV7-9 and J is TRBJ1-4; maybe TRBD1 (5 bases). The germline CDR1 and CDR2 sequences are SEHNR and FQNEAQ (reference sequence). Trimming pared 5 bases from V and 6 bases from J, leaving 16 bases between. This CDR3 comprises 15 residues.